These 26 T cell receptor beta chains share one sample of origin, sequenced in a study of CD8+CD57+ T cells in acquired aplastic anemia. Template material for TCR beta VDJ and CDR3 profiling consisted of genomic DNA. One entry per CDR3 protein, called by TCRdb with MiXCR from the reads. In the table there are 200,000 to 250,000 distinct CDR3 sequences, 34% of which are singletons. Sequenced input: sorted CD4+, CD8+, or CD8+CD57+ T cells (not recorded which) from PBMCs. The receptors were sampled from a human donor in good health, serving as a control.

This clonotype showed up many times. The rearrangement uses TRBV11-2 and TRBJ2-3; D is ambiguous. This CDR3 comprises 16 residues. Trimming shortened V by 0 bases and J by 0 bases, and 10 bases separated the two germline ends. Germline V CDR1 and CDR2: SGHAT, FQNNGV. CDR3 nucleotide sequence: TGTGCCAGCAGCTTAGATGTGCGGTCTAGCACAGATACGCAGTATTTT. It yields the protein CASSLDVRSSTDTQYF.

This clonotype was observed many times. The chain joins TRBV6-5 to TRBJ2-7, with D perhaps matching TRBD2 (6 bases). Germline CDR1 and CDR2: MNHEY and SVGAGI. CDR3 length: 12 residues. Deletions cut 7 bases from V and 5 bases from J, with 12 bases between. The CDR3 bases are TGTGCCAGCACGGAGGGGAGAAACGAGCAGTACTTC. This gives the protein CASTEGRNEQYF.

In its sample, this clonotype was seen many times. V usage is TRBV7-9 and J usage is TRBJ2-5; perhaps TRBD1 as D (6 bases). CDR3 length: 14 amino acids. The germline CDR1 and CDR2 sequences are SEHNR and FQNEAQ (reference sequence). With 2 bases removed from V and 1 base from J, the gap between germline ends came to 8 bases. CDR3 residues: CASSLNRVQETQYF. Written as DNA, the CDR3 is TGTGCCAGCAGCTTAAACAGGGTCCAAGAGACCCAGTACTTC.

The chain recombines TRBV19 with TRBJ1-4; D gene unclear. Trimming cost V 9 bases and J 5 bases, with 19 bases left between them. There are 15 residues in the CDR3. Germline V gene data show CDR1 as LNHDA and CDR2 as SQIVND (reference sequence). CDR3 protein: CASGTLGGKNEKLFF. The CDR3 region has the DNA TGTGCCAGCGGAACTTTAGGAGGGAAAAATGAAAAACTGTTTTTT.

The genes are TRBV5-8 and TRBJ1-4; D unclear. This CDR3 region has 12 residues. The V and J ends lost 4 bases and 13 bases respectively, with 14 bases between them. Germline V gene data show CDR1 as SGHTS and CDR2 as YDEGEE. The CDR3 nucleotides read TGTGCCAGCAGCCTCGCATGGAACCGACTGTTTTTT. This encodes CASSLAWNRLFF.

The chain has TRBV7-2 and TRBJ2-7; no definite D call. The CDR3 is 12 amino acids. Trimming took 1 base from V and 4 from J, leaving 5 bases between them. Germline CDR1 and CDR2: SGHTA and FQGNSA. This CDR3 reads CASSLGTYEQYF. The CDR3 DNA is TGTGCCAGCAGCTTAGGCACATACGAGCAGTACTTC.

This clonotype has at least ten counts. The chain employs TRBV7-2 and TRBJ2-7; 11 bases match TRBD2. The germline gives CDR1 SGHTA, CDR2 FQGNSA. CDR3 length equals 15 residues. The V gene end was trimmed by 4 bases and the J gene end by 2 bases; junction bases not matched to a gene: 4. In DNA, the CDR3 is TGTGCCAGCAGCTCGACTAGCGGGGTTGCCTACGAGCAGTACTTC. It yields the protein CASSSTSGVAYEQYF.

This sequence joins TRBV20-1 and TRBJ2-2, with 9 bases aligning to TRBD2. The CDR3 is 15 amino acids. Germline V gene lookup returns CDR1 DFQATT and CDR2 SNEGSKA (reference sequence). V lost 6 bases and J lost 3; bases outside the gene matches: 8. The CDR3 spells CSAKRAGGDTGELFF. DNA for the CDR3: TGCAGTGCGAAGAGGGCGGGGGGGGACACCGGGGAGCTGTTTTTT.

Notes on this clonotype: A much larger clonotype is one base distant, so this may be a read error. The chain couples TRBV12-3 or TRBV12-4 to TRBJ1-3, with TRBD1 matching 8 bases. This CDR3 is built from 13 residues. Trimming at V came to 7 bases and at J to 4 bases, leaving 3 bases not matched to a gene. The CDR3 nucleotides read TGTGCCAGCACAGACAGGGGAGGAAACACCATATATTTT. Its protein product is CASTDRGGNTIYF.

This clonotype has just one count. The conserved phenylalanine or tryptophan normally closing the CDR3 is absent here, so this likely arose from a read error. The chain links TRBV7-1 to TRBJ1-1; 9 bases are a match to TRBD1. TRBV7-1 is an ORF for which the function is uncertain. J was trimmed by 1 base and V by 3 bases; bases with no gene match: 21. The CDR3 contains 21 residues. CDR3 amino acids: CASSSPSPPRTGGAQNTEAFV. The DNA for the CDR3 is TGTGCCAGCAGCTCCCCCTCCCCCCCACGAACAGGGGGCGCGCAGAACACTGAAGCTTTCGTT.

V is TRBV15 and J is TRBJ1-5, with 7 bases aligning to TRBD1. The CDR3 is 13 amino acids. The ends lost 8 bases at V and 4 bases at J; junction bases unmatched: 5. Germline CDR1 and CDR2: LNHNV and YYDKDF (reference sequence). Here the CDR3 DNA reads TGTGCCACCTCGGACAGGTTGAATCAGCCCCAGCATTTT. The encoded protein is CATSDRLNQPQHF.

This clonotype was picked up many times. V is TRBV2 and J is TRBJ2-2, with unresolved D. From germline, CDR1 is SNHLY and CDR2 FYNNEI. The CDR3 covers 13 residues. V lost 8 bases, J lost 4 bases, and 11 bases lay in between. CDR3 nucleotide sequence: TGTGCCAGCCGTGGGGAAAGCACCGGGGAGCTGTTTTTT. Its protein is CASRGESTGELFF.

This clonotype has only one observation. A much larger clone differs by one base, so this may be a read error. The chain has TRBV7-9 and TRBJ2-7; no clear D gene. The CDR3 has 15 amino acids. V dropped 0 bases and J dropped 1 base, with 10 bases sitting between them. The germline V gene has CDR1 SEHNR and CDR2 FQNEAQ (reference sequence). The DNA of the CDR3 is TGTGCCAGCAGCTTAGCACCCGTAACTTCCTACGAGCAGTACTTC. This gives the protein CASSLAPVTSYEQYF. The full variable domain, rest sourced from reference TRBV7-9 and TRBJ2-7, is DTGVSQNPRHKITKRGQNVTFRCDPISEHNRLYWYRQTLGQGPEFLTYFQNEAQLEKSRLLSDRFSAERPKGSFSTLEIQRTEQGDSAMYLCASSLAPVTSYEQYFGPGTRLTVT.

This chain connects TRBV6-1 to TRBJ1-1; 7 bases align to TRBD1. Germline-derived CDR1 and CDR2 are MNHNS and SASEGT. This CDR3 is built from 13 residues. With V trimmed by 6 bases and J by 5 bases, 6 bases remained unmatched. The CDR3 sequence: CASRTGAATEAFF. In DNA, the CDR3 is TGTGCCAGCAGAACAGGGGCGGCTACTGAAGCTTTCTTT.

CDR3 DNA sequence: TGTGCCAGCAGGACCGGACAGGGAGGATTTGGGTACGAGCAGTACTTC. Translation: CASRTGQGGFGYEQYF. The V and J genes are TRBV6-4 and TRBJ2-7; 8 bases map to TRBD1. The germline gives CDR1 MRHNA, CDR2 SNTAGT. The CDR3 extends over 16 amino acids. After removal of 6 bases from V and 4 bases from J, the junction contained 14 bases not matched to a gene.

The chain recombines TRBV11-1 with TRBJ2-2, with 9 bases aligning to TRBD1. The germline gives CDR1 SGHAT, CDR2 FQDESV (reference sequence). The CDR3 runs 15 residues. V was pared by 4 bases and J by 5 bases, with 5 bases of the junction left unmatched. The CDR3: CASSSPTGGTGELFF. The CDR3 DNA is TGTGCCAGCAGCTCTCCGACAGGGGGAACCGGGGAGCTGTTTTTT.

The gene calls are TRBV11-2 and TRBJ1-3; TRBD1 aligns across 8 bases. The germline gives CDR1 SGHAT, CDR2 FQNNGV. CDR3 length: 18 amino acids. V was clipped by 5 bases and J by 0 bases; unmatched bases: 12. DNA for the CDR3: TGTGCCAGCAGCCCCAACAGGGGGGGCCTCGTCTCTGGAAACACCATATATTTT. Amino acids: CASSPNRGGLVSGNTIYF.

This clonotype was picked up many times. This chain connects TRBV6-1 to TRBJ1-6; D might be TRBD1 (6 bases). Trimming removed 2 bases from V and 6 bases from J, with 8 bases in between. There are 14 residues in the CDR3. Germline V gene data show CDR1 as MNHNS and CDR2 as SASEGT. CDR3 nucleotide sequence: TGTGCCAGCAGTGAATACAGGGTTAATTCACCCCTCCACTTT. This translates into CASSEYRVNSPLHF.

This chain joins TRBV5-4 and TRBJ2-3; TRBD2 agrees at 12 bases. The CDR3 length is 18 residues. Germline-derived CDR1 and CDR2 are SGHNT and YYREEE (reference sequence). The V and J ends lost 3 bases and 3 bases, in that order; junction bases with no gene match: 11. The CDR3 nucleotides are TGTGCCAGCAGCTGGGGGGAACTAGCGGGAGGAATTACAGATACGCAGTATTTT. Its translation is CASSWGELAGGITDTQYF.

Regarding this clonotype: This sequence may be a read error, since a much larger clone differs from it by one base. This sequence joins TRBV20-1 and TRBJ2-1; D unresolved. This CDR3 comprises 11 residues. The germline V and J ends were trimmed by 6 bases and 5 bases, with 8 bases remaining between them. In germline, CDR1 is DFQATT, CDR2 SNEGSKA (reference sequence). This CDR3 reads CSAQTHNEQFF. Here the CDR3 DNA reads TGCAGTGCCCAGACTCACAATGAGCAGTTCTTC.

This chain joins TRBV27 and TRBJ1-2; D is possibly TRBD1 (5 bases). The CDR3 runs to 15 residues. The V gene lost 3 bases and the J gene lost 7 bases, with 18 bases spanning the gap. CDR1 and CDR2 from the germline V gene are MNHEY and SMNVEV (reference sequence). The CDR3 DNA reads TGTGCCAGCAGTTTTCGGGGGAGTGTGGGGAGTGGCTACACCTTC. It yields the protein CASSFRGSVGSGYTF.

Note on this clonotype: Given a much more abundant clone one base away, this may be a read error. V usage is TRBV2 and J usage is TRBJ1-5; TRBD1 matches 8 bases. V lost 6 bases and J lost 2; bases outside the gene matches: 6. Looked up from germline, CDR1 is SNHLY and CDR2 is FYNNEI. CDR3 length equals 15 residues. CDR3 bases: TGTGCCAGCAGCGCCGAGACAGGGGGCAATCAGCCCCAGCATTTT. It specifies CASSAETGGNQPQHF.

The rearrangement links TRBV12-5 to TRBJ1-1; D gene unclear. Germline V gene sequence: CDR1 LGHNT, CDR2 FRNRAP. This CDR3 is 12 amino acids long. The V gene lost 0 bases and the J gene lost 7 bases, with 6 bases spanning the gap. CDR3 bases: TGTGCTAGTGGTTTGGTAGAGTTTGAAGCTTTCTTT. Translating gives CASGLVEFEAFF.

In this sample, this clonotype turned up many times. This chain joins TRBV2 and TRBJ1-3, with D hard to call. V was trimmed by 4 bases and J by 8 bases, leaving 27 bases between them. Germline V gene lookup returns CDR1 SNHLY and CDR2 FYNNEI. The CDR3 has 18 amino acids. The CDR3 DNA follows: TGTGCCAGCAGTGTTGTTCCGGGGTATCACTCTTTCGAAGACACCATATATTTT. As protein: CASSVVPGYHSFEDTIYF.

This clonotype was counted between two and nine times. This rearrangement joins TRBV6-1 to TRBJ1-1, with 10 bases matching TRBD1. V was pared by 5 bases and J by 4 bases, with 10 bases of the junction left unmatched. CDR1 MNHNS and CDR2 SASEGT come from the germline V gene. CDR3 length: 16 residues. CDR3 nucleotides: TGTGCCAGCAGTCCCCGGGACAGGGGTTTGGGCACTGAAGCTTTCTTT. Translated, it gives CASSPRDRGLGTEAFF.

The chain is built from TRBV19 and TRBJ1-2; perhaps TRBD1 as D (5 bases). Germline loops: CDR1 LNHDA, CDR2 SQIVND (reference sequence). V lost 7 bases and J 5 bases, leaving 17 bases between the germline ends. The CDR3 consists of 14 residues. The CDR3 region is CASKPLQGGYGYTF. As DNA, the CDR3 is TGTGCCAGTAAGCCCCTTCAGGGTGGGTATGGCTACACCTTC.